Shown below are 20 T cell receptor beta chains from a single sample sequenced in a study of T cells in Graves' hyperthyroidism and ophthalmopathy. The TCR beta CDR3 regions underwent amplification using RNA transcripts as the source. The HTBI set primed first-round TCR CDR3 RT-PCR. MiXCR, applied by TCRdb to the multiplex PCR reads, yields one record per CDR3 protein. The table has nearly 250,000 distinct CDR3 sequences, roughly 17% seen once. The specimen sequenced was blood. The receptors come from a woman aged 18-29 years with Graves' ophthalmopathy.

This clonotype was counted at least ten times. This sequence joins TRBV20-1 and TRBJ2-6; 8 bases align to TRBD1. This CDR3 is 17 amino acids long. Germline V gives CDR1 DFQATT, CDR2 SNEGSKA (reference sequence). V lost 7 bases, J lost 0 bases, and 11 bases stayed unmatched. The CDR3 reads CSVPSPGGISGANVLTF. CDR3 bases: TGCAGTGTCCCATCCCCAGGGGGCATCTCTGGGGCCAACGTCCTGACTTTC.

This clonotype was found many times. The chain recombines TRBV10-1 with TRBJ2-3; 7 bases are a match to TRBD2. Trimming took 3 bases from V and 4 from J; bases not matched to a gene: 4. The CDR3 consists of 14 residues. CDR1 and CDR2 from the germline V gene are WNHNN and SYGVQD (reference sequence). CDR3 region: CASSDGGGPDTQYF. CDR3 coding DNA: TGCGCCAGCAGTGATGGGGGGGGTCCAGATACGCAGTATTTT.

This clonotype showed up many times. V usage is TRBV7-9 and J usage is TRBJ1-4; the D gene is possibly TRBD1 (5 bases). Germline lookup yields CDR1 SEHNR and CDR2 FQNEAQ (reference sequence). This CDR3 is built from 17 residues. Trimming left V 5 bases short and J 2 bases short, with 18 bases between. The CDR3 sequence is CASSAHGQGATNEKLFF. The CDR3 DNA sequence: TGTGCCAGCAGCGCCCATGGGCAGGGAGCTACTAATGAAAAACTGTTTTTT.

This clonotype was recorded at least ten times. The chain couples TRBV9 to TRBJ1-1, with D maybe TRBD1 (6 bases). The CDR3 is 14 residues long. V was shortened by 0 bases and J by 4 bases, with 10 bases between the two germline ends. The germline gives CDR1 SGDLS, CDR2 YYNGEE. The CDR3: CASSVVGGGTEAFF. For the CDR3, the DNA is TGTGCCAGCAGCGTAGTCGGGGGCGGCACTGAAGCTTTCTTT.

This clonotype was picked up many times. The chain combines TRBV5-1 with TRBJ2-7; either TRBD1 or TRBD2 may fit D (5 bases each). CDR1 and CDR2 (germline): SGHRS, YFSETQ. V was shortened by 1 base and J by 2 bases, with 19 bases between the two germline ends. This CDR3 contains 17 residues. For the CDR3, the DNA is TGCGCCAGCAGCTTGAGTGACGGGGCTAGCTTGACCTACGAGCAGTACTTC. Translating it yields CASSLSDGASLTYEQYF.

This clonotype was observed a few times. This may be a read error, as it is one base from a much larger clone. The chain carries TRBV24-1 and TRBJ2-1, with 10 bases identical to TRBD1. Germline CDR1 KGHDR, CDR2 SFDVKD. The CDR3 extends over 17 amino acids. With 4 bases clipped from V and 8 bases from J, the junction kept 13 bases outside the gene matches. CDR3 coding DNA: TGTGCCACCAGTGACGTTGCCGGGACAGGGGTAAGGTATGAGCAGTTCTTC. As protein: CATSDVAGTGVRYEQFF.

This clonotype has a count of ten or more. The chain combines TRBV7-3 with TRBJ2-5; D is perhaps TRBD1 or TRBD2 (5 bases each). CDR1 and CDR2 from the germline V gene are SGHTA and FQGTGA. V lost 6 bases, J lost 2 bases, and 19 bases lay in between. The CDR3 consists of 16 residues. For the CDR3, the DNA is TGTGCCAGCAGTGAAGGGACGCTTATGTTGCAAGAGACCCAGTACTTC. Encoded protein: CASSEGTLMLQETQYF.

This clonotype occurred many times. CDR3 residues: CASSLMHGSGTGELFF. For the CDR3, the DNA is TGCGCCAGCAGCCTCATGCACGGGAGCGGCACCGGGGAGCTGTTTTTT. The V and J genes are TRBV4-3 and TRBJ2-2; TRBD2 might be the D (6 bases). This CDR3 has 16 amino acids. Trimming removed 4 bases from V and 4 bases from J, with 16 bases in between. In germline, CDR1 is LGHNA, CDR2 YSLEER.

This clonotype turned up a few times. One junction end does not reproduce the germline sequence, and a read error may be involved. The CDR3 region is CAGSPSGGSSYNEQFF. CDR3 nucleotide sequence: TGTGCCGGCAGCCCTAGCGGGGGCAGCTCCTACAATGAGCAGTTCTTC. The chain has TRBV7-6 and TRBJ2-1; 10 bases align to TRBD2. The CDR3 is 16 amino acids. Germline V gives CDR1 SGHVS, CDR2 FNYEAQ.

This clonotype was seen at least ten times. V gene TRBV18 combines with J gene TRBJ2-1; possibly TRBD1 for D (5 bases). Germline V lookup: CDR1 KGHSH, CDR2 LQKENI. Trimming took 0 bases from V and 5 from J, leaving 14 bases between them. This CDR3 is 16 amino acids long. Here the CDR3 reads CASSPPDIKPNNEQFF. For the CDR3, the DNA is TGTGCCAGCTCACCACCGGACATTAAACCTAACAATGAGCAGTTCTTC.

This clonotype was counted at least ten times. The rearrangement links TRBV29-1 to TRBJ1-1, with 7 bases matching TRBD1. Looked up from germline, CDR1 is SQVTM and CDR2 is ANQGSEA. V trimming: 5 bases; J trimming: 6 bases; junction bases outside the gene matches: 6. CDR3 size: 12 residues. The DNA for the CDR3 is TGCAGCGTTAAGACAGGGCTCGCTGAAGCTTTCTTT. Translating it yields CSVKTGLAEAFF.

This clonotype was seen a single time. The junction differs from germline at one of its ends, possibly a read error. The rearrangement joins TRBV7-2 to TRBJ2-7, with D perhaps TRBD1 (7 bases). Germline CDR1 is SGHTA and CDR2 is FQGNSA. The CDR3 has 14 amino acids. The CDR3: CASSTRDSAGEQYF. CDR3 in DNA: TGCGCCAGCAGCACGCGGGACAGCGCGGGGGAGCAGTACTTC.

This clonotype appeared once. The CDR3 region is CASSPGASGGDEQYF. CDR3 coding DNA: TGTGCCAGCAGCCCCGGGGCTAGCGGGGGGGACGAGCAGTACTTC. This sequence joins TRBV6-1 and TRBJ2-7; 12 bases agree with TRBD2. CDR3 length equals 15 residues. V was clipped by 6 bases and J by 5 bases; unmatched bases: 8. CDR1 and CDR2 (germline): MNHNS, SASEGT.

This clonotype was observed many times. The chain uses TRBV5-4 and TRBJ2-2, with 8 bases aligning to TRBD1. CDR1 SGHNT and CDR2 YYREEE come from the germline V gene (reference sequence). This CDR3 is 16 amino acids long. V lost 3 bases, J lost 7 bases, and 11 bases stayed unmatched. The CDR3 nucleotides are TGTGCCAGCAGCTGGGGCGGCAGGGGGCCGCACGGGGAGCTGTTTTTT. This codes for CASSWGGRGPHGELFF. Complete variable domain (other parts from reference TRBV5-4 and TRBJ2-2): ETGVTQSPTHLIKTRGQQVTLRCSSQSGHNTVSWYQQALGQGPQFIFQYYREEENGRGNFPPRFSGLQFPNYSSELNVNALELDDSALYLCASSWGGRGPHGELFFGEGSRLTVL.

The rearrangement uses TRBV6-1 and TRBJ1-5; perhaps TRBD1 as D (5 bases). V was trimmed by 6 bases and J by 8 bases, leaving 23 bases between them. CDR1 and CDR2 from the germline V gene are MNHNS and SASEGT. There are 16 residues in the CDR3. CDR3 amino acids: CASRPRKTAIWEPQHF. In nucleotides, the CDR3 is TGTGCCAGCAGGCCAAGAAAGACAGCGATATGGGAGCCCCAGCATTTT.

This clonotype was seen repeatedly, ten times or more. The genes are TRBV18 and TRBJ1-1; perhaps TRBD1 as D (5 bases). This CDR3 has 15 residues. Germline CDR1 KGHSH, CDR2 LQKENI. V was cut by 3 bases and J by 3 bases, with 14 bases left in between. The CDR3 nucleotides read TGTGCCAGCTCACCTTTAGGGGTGCTAGACACTGAAGCTTTCTTT. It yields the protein CASSPLGVLDTEAFF.

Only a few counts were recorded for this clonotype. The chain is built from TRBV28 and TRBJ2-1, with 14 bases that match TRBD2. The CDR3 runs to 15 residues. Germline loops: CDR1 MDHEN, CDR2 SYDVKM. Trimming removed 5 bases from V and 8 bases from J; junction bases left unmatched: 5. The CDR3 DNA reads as TGTGCCAGCAGTCCCCGGACTAGCGGGAGGTATGAGCAGTTCTTC. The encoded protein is CASSPRTSGRYEQFF.

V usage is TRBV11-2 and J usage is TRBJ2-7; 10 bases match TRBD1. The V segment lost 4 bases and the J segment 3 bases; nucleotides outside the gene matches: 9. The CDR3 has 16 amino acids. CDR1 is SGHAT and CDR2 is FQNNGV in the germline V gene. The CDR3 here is CASSSTPGTGVYEQYF. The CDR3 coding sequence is TGTGCCAGCAGCTCGACTCCCGGGACAGGGGTCTACGAGCAGTACTTC.

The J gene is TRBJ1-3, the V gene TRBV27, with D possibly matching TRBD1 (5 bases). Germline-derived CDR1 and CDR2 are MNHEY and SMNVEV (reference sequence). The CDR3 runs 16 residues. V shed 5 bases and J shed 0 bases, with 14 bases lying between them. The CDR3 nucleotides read TGTGCCAGCAGTGTAAGCGGGGGACCCTCTGGAAACACCATATATTTT. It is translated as CASSVSGGPSGNTIYF.

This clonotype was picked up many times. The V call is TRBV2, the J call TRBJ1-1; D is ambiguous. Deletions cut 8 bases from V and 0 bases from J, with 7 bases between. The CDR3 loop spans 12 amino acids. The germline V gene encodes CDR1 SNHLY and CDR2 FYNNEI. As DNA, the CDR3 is TGTGCCAGCGTCGCGCTGAACACTGAAGCTTTCTTT. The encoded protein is CASVALNTEAFF.